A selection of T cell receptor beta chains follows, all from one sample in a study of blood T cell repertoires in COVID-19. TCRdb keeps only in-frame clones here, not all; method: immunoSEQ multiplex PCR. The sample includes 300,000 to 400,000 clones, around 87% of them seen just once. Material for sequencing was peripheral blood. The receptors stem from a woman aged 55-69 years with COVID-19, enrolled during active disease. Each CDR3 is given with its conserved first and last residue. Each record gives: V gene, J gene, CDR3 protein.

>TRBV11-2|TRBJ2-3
CASSFPIVAGEYTDTQYF
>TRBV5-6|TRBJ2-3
CASSLTGTDTQYF
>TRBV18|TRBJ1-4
CASSYGQATNEKLFF
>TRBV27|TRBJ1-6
CASSPSYSDSPLHF
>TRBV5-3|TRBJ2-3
CARSSASGGHTQYF
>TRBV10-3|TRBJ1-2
CAIRTRQLESGKGYTF
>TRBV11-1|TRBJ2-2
CASSFFGQVNTGELFF
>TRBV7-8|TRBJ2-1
CASHHSFSSYNEQFF
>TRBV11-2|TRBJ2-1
CASSLGSILAGGYSEQFF
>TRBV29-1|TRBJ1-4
CSGTGGPNEKLFF